Listed below are T cell receptor beta chains from one sample, sequenced in a study of long-term antiretroviral therapy in people with HIV. Generated by immunoSEQ multiplex PCR, the TCRdb table keeps only in-frame clones and is missing some. Among approximately 18,000 clones, around 82% were seen once, and the ten largest hold 4% to 5%. This specimen was unsorted PBMCs, taken 0.1 years before starting antiretroviral therapy. Receptors originate from a man aged 18 to 30 with HIV. The CDR3 runs from the conserved cysteine through the conserved F or W. D genes are given only for firm matches.

CDR3aa	d_gene	v_gene	j_gene
CTSSQDQAGGPREQYF	-	TRBV1	TRBJ2-7
CASSFWEDQPQHF	-	TRBV7-2	TRBJ1-5
CASSQGRLNEKLFF	-	TRBV4-1	TRBJ1-4
CASSASPGADTQYF	-	TRBV18	TRBJ2-3
CASRRQGHEQYF	TRBD1	TRBV2	TRBJ2-7
CASSHLPGQGTYEQYF	-	TRBV28	TRBJ2-7
CSVTSGMTTQYF	-	TRBV29-1	TRBJ2-3
CASRAYRGGTEAFF	-	TRBV7-7	TRBJ1-1
CATSREGQGLNNEQFF	-	TRBV15	TRBJ2-1
CASSSWKGTSGRTGELFF	TRBD2	TRBV7-9	TRBJ2-2
CASSSTDLNQPQHF	-	TRBV27	TRBJ1-5
CASSFRFGELFF	-	TRBV5-1	TRBJ2-2
CASSHGRSNQPQHF	-	TRBV7-9	TRBJ1-5
CASSLNLAWRSTSGAEAFF	-	TRBV7-9	TRBJ1-1
CASSQAVGQGYEQYF	TRBD1	TRBV4-3	TRBJ2-7
CASSRKMRGDYGYTF	-	TRBV5-6	TRBJ1-2
CASSLQGATTNEKLFF	TRBD1	TRBV5-1	TRBJ1-4
CASSLRLDRPSTDTQYF	-	TRBV28	TRBJ2-3
CASKDSYNEQFF	-	TRBV5-8	TRBJ2-1
CASSQTLGGAGGANVLTF	-	TRBV4-2	TRBJ2-6
CASSRDRNSGANVLTF	TRBD1	TRBV10-2	TRBJ2-6
CASSQAHGSPGNTIYF	-	TRBV4-3	TRBJ1-3
CASSLSVIIYEQYF	-	TRBV28	TRBJ2-7
CASGPGISGNTIYF	-	TRBV6-1	TRBJ1-3
CASSPAGRGEEQFF	TRBD2	TRBV28	TRBJ2-1
CASSDEVTGGTDTQYF	TRBD1	TRBV6-4	TRBJ2-3
CASSQVPGARGGYTF	-	TRBV14	TRBJ1-2
CASSPDRTQETQYF	-	TRBV4-3	TRBJ2-5
CASSATGTVSYEQYF	-	TRBV11-1	TRBJ2-7
CASRGMVTTDTQYF	-	TRBV2	TRBJ2-3
CASSPSGATNEQYF	TRBD2	TRBV5-4	TRBJ2-7